This TCR beta chain was documented in a study of blood T cell repertoires in COVID-19. Cohorts were assigned according to the clinical history that participants reported. Resolution of symptoms, clearance, or two negative PCRs was present in recovered Cohort 3 donors. Per the authors' pipeline: Amplification from reference gene primers served as the basis for estimated nucleated cell counts. Produced via immunoSEQ multiplex PCR; TCRdb's table is partial and in-frame only. The DNA was the basis for D and trimming; V, J and clone size are from that table. Found here are about 64,000 clones, 88% of them singletons; the top ten hold roughly a tenth. The V end was cut by 5 bases, the J end by 5 bases, with 12 bases between. This CDR3 region has 13 residues.

Sample: PBMCs or T cells enriched from blood (not recorded which). The clonotype comes from a woman in her forties who had recovered from COVID-19. The chain links TRBV12-3 or TRBV12-4 to TRBJ1-2, with D tentatively TRBD1 (5 bases). The CDR3 loop reads CASSVPGHYGYTF. Here the CDR3 DNA reads TGTGCCAGCAGTGTACCTGGACATTATGGCTACACCTTC.